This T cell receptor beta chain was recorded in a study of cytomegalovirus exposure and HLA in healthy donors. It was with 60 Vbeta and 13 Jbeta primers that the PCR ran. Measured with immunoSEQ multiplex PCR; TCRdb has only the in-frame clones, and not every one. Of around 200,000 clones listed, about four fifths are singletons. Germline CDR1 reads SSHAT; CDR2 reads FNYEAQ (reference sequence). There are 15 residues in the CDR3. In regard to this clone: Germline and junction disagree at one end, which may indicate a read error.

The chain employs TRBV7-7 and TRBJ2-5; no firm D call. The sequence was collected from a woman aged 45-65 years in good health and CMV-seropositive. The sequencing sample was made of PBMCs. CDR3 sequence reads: CASSLEGNRQETQYF. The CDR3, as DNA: TGTGCTAGCAGCTTAGAAGGAAACAGACAAGAGACCCAGTACTTC.